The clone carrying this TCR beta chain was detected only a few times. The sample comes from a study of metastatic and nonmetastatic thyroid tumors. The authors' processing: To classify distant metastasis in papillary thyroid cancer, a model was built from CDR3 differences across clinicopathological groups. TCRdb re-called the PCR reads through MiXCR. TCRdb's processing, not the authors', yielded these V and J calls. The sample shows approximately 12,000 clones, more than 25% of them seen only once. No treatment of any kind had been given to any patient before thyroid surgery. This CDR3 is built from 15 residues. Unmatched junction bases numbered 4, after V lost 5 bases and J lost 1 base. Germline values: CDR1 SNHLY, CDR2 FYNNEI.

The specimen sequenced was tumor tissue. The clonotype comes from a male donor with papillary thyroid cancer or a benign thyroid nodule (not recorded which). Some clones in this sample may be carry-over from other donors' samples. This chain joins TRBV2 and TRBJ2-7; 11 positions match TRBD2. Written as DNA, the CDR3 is TGTGCCAGCAGTCCGACTAGCGGGACATCCTACGAGCAGTACTTC. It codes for CASSPTSGTSYEQYF.